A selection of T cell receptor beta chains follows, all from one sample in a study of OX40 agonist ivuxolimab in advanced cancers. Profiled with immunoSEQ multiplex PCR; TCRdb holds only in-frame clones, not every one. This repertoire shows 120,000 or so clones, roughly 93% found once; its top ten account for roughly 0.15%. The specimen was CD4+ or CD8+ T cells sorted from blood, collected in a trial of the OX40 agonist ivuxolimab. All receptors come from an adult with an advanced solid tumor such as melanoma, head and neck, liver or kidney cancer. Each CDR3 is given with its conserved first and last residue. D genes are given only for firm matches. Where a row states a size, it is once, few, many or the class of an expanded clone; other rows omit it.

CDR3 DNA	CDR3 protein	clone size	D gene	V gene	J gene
TGTGCCAGCAGTTTGATACAGGGGTTCCCCTACGAGCAGTACTTC	CASSLIQGFPYEQYF	NA	TRBD1	TRBV6-5	TRBJ2-7
TGTGCCAGCAGCGCTACAGGGTTAGCTAATGAAAAACTGTTTTTT	CASSATGLANEKLFF	NA	NA	TRBV2	TRBJ1-4
TGTGCCAGCAGCTTAGGGAGGGGGGCTGGTAATGAAAAACTGTTTTTT	CASSLGRGAGNEKLFF	NA	NA	TRBV7-2	TRBJ1-4
TGTGCCAGCAGCTTAGCCGGTTCGGTGGAGACCCAGTACTTC	CASSLAGSVETQYF	once	NA	TRBV11-2	TRBJ2-5
TGTGCCAGCAGTGAGAGGGTGATTATGACTGAAGCTTTCTTT	CASSERVIMTEAFF	NA	NA	TRBV6-1	TRBJ1-1
TGTGCCAGCAGCTACTCAGGGAGAAACTATGGCTACACCTTC	CASSYSGRNYGYTF	few	NA	TRBV7-9	TRBJ1-2
TGTGCCAGCAGCCGCGCTCTACGGTCAGATACGCAGTATTTT	CASSRALRSDTQYF	NA	NA	TRBV28	TRBJ2-3
TGCGCCAGCAGCCACCAGGGGGAGTATGAAAAACTGTTTTTT	CASSHQGEYEKLFF	NA	TRBD1	TRBV4-3	TRBJ1-4
TGTGCCAGTAGTCTCGGTGGGGCCCTTAATCAGCCCCAGCATTTT	CASSLGGALNQPQHF	once	NA	TRBV19	TRBJ1-5
TGTGCCAGCAGCTTGGTTTGGGGTGGCGAGCAGTACTTC	CASSLVWGGEQYF	NA	NA	TRBV5-6	TRBJ2-7
TGTGCCAGCAGCTTATATGGGAGGGCAGATGGAGCCGCGACTAATGAAAAACTGTTTTTT	CASSLYGRADGAATNEKLFF	NA	NA	TRBV7-3	TRBJ1-4
TGTGCCAGCAGCCTCGAGGGACACGAGGAAAAACTGTTTTTT	CASSLEGHEEKLFF	NA	NA	TRBV5-4	TRBJ1-4
TGTGCCAGCAGCTTAGGCCCGTACAATCAGCCCCAGCATTTT	CASSLGPYNQPQHF	NA	NA	TRBV11-3	TRBJ1-5
TGTGCCAGCCGGAGCAGGGGGCAGGGACAGCCCCAGCATTTT	CASRSRGQGQPQHF	once	TRBD1	TRBV6-1	TRBJ1-5
TGTGCCAGCAGTACATACAGGGGATCCGGGGAGCTGTTTTTT	CASSTYRGSGELFF	NA	TRBD1	TRBV7-2	TRBJ2-2
TGTGCCAGCTCCCAGGTTGGGCTCGCTCGGGAGACCCAGTACTTC	CASSQVGLARETQYF	NA	NA	TRBV2	TRBJ2-5
TGTGCCAGCAGCTTTCCGGGAACCGGGGAGCTGTTTTTT	CASSFPGTGELFF	NA	NA	TRBV5-6	TRBJ2-2
TGCGCCAGCAGTGAGGACTCGGCCCGAGGCGAGTATTTT	CASSEDSARGEYF	NA	NA	TRBV10-1	TRBJ2-3
TGTGCCAGCACCTTCAGGGGGGATTCACCCCTCCACTTT	CASTFRGDSPLHF	NA	TRBD1	TRBV6-5	TRBJ1-6
TGTGCCAGTAGTACCACCCAATCCAGGGGGAGCTCCTACAATGAGCAGTTCTTC	CASSTTQSRGSSYNEQFF	NA	TRBD1	TRBV19	TRBJ2-1
TGTGCCAGCAGCTTCCGAACAGGGGGGCAAGAGACCCAGTACTTC	CASSFRTGGQETQYF	NA	TRBD1	TRBV5-4	TRBJ2-5
TGCGCCAGCAGATTTGACAGGGAGGATGAAGCTTTCTTT	CASRFDREDEAFF	NA	TRBD1	TRBV5-1	TRBJ1-1
TGTGCCAGCAGTTTCATGACAAAAGAGACCCAGTACTTC	CASSFMTKETQYF	NA	NA	TRBV28	TRBJ2-5
TGTGCCAGCAGCTTCATTGGGTCAACCTACGAGCAGTACTTC	CASSFIGSTYEQYF	NA	NA	TRBV7-2	TRBJ2-7
TGTGCCAGCGGGGCCCAACCGTTTGGTACGCAGTATTTT	CASGAQPFGTQYF	NA	NA	TRBV6-1	TRBJ2-3
TGTGCCAGCAGCAGTCTAACAGGGGGCAGAGGAAACACCATATATTTT	CASSSLTGGRGNTIYF	NA	TRBD1	TRBV7-9	TRBJ1-3